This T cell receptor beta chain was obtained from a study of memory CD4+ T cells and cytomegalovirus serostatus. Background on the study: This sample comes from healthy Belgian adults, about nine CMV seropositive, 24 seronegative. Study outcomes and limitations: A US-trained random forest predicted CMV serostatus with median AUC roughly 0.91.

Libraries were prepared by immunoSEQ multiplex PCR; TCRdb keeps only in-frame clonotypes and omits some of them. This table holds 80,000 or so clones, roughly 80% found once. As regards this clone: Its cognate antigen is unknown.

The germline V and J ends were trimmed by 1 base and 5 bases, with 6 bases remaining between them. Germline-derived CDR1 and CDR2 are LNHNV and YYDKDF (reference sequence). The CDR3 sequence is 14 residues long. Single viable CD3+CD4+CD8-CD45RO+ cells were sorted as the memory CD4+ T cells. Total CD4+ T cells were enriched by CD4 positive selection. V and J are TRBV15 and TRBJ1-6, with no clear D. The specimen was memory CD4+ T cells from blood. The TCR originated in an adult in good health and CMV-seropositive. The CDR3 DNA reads TGTGCCACCAGCAGAGGCCAGAATAATTCACCCCTCCACTTT. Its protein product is CATSRGQNNSPLHF.